This T cell receptor beta chain is from a study of cytomegalovirus exposure and HLA in healthy donors. About this clone: What it recognizes is unknown.

V lost 3 bases to trimming and J lost 3 bases; unmatched junction nucleotides: 5. The CDR3 sequence is 15 residues long. From germline, CDR1 is SGHTA and CDR2 FQGNSA. Study-wide points: Clonal expansion was found to be greater in HLA-associated TCR beta chains than in equally common others in a later analysis.

PCR was performed using 60 Vbeta and 13 Jbeta primers. Sequencing used immunoSEQ multiplex PCR; TCRdb keeps in-frame clones, though not all of them. The top ten hold approximately 7% of the sample, which has about 92,000 clones, 60% to 85% seen once. The rearrangement joins TRBV7-2 to TRBJ1-5; 7 nucleotides line up with TRBD1. The TCR sequence derives from a man over 45 in good health and CMV-seropositive. Sequences were obtained from PBMCs. CDR3 residues: CASSFFDRVNQPQHF. CDR3 nucleotide sequence: TGTGCCAGCAGCTTTTTCGACAGGGTCAATCAGCCCCAGCATTTT.